This T cell receptor beta chain was recovered during a study of T cells in Graves' hyperthyroidism and ophthalmopathy. The overall study: Peripheral blood was obtained at initial diagnosis, preceding any treatment.

TCR beta CDR3 region amplification was performed from RNA transcripts. First-round RT-PCR targeting the TCR CDR3 was performed with the HTBI primer set. TCRdb analysed the multiplex PCR reads with MiXCR anew, one entry per CDR3 protein. The data show a few hundred thousand distinct CDR3 sequences, about 15% seen once. The CDR3 is 14 amino acids. V was shortened by 6 bases and J by 4 bases, with 14 bases between the two germline ends. CDR1 is MNHNS, CDR2 SASEGT, per germline. The study, taken as a whole, reports: Ophthalmopathy was told apart from stable hyperthyroidism by a 13 V-J model.

This clonotype came up many times. Its specificity is unknown. The TCR sequence derives from a woman in her 50s with Graves' hyperthyroidism. The specimen sequenced was blood. V usage is TRBV6-1 and J usage is TRBJ2-3, with D maybe TRBD2 (6 bases). CDR3 sequence (DNA): TGTGCCAGCAGAACGGGAGTTTCCGCAGATACGCAGTATTTT. Encoded protein: CASRTGVSADTQYF.